Listed below are T cell receptor beta chains from one sample, sequenced in a study of cytomegalovirus exposure and HLA in healthy donors. Repertoires were generated with immunoSEQ multiplex PCR, while TCRdb's copy carries only in-frame clones and drops some. The sample lists around 64,000 clones; less than 90% were seen once. Sequencing was performed on PBMCs. The receptor source for this set is a female donor in good health and CMV-seronegative. Each CDR3 is given with its conserved first and last residue. The D gene is left open where the match is weak. Clone size, where shown, is once, few, many, or a class for clones that have expanded.

v_call	d_call	clone_size	cdr3_length	j_call	cdr3_nt	cdr3_aa
TRBV7-8	.	once	13	TRBJ2-7	TGTGCCAGCAGCCCCGCCCCTGATCGGGAGCAGTACTTC	CASSPAPDREQYF
TRBV6-5	TRBD1	.	16	TRBJ2-1	TGTGCCAGCAGTTTCAGCCTCAGGGGGATATACAATGAGCAGTTCTTC	CASSFSLRGIYNEQFF
TRBV11-2	.	.	14	TRBJ2-7	TGTGCCAGCAGCTTATCCCGGGTAGGTCCCGAGCAGTACTTC	CASSLSRVGPEQYF
TRBV10-3	TRBD2	.	18	TRBJ2-7	TGTGCCAAGGGGTTTCGGGTTCTAGCGGGAGGCCCGACCTACGAGCAGTACTTC	CAKGFRVLAGGPTYEQYF
TRBV5-1	.	.	13	TRBJ2-5	TGCGCCAGCAGCTTTGGCCCCAGTGAGACCCAGTACTTC	CASSFGPSETQYF
TRBV9	TRBD2	once	17	TRBJ2-1	TGTACCAGCAGCGTAGTTGGTAGCGGGATGTCTTACAATGAGCAGTTCTTC	CTSSVVGSGMSYNEQFF
TRBV11-2	TRBD1	few	15	TRBJ1-3	TGTGCCAGCAGCCAGGGGACAGGCCCCGGAAACACCATATATTTT	CASSQGTGPGNTIYF
TRBV15	TRBD1	.	16	TRBJ1-2	TGTGCCACCAGCAGAGATCAAGAGGGGGCCCTCTATGGCTACACCTTC	CATSRDQEGALYGYTF
TRBV5-1	TRBD1	once	14	TRBJ2-3	TGCGCCAGCAGCATACGACAGGGGTCCGATACGCAGTATTTT	CASSIRQGSDTQYF
TRBV4-3	.	.	15	TRBJ1-4	TGCGCCAGCAGCCAGTTACAGGGCCCGAATGAAAAACTGTTTTTT	CASSQLQGPNEKLFF
TRBV6-6	TRBD1	.	12	TRBJ2-7	TGTGCCAGCAGTTACCCCGACAGGGATCCGTACTTC	CASSYPDRDPYF
TRBV6-5	.	.	16	TRBJ2-7	TGTGCCAGCAGTTACTCGAGGGAACCCGGGCCCTACGAGCAGTACTTC	CASSYSREPGPYEQYF
TRBV28	.	few	16	TRBJ2-3	TGTGCCAGCACCTTGCGGAAATTGGATAGCACAGATACGCAGTATTTT	CASTLRKLDSTDTQYF
TRBV4-1	.	.	12	TRBJ2-1	TGCGCCAGCAGCCAAGATTTCGATGAGCAGTTCTTC	CASSQDFDEQFF
TRBV7-8	TRBD1	.	16	TRBJ2-7	TGTGCCAGCACTTTAGGGGACAGGGGGGTACCCTACGAGCAGTACTTC	CASTLGDRGVPYEQYF
TRBV20-1	.	.	11	TRBJ2-7	TGCAGTGCTAGAGGTCGCGACGAGCAGTACTTC	CSARGRDEQYF
TRBV9	.	.	15	TRBJ1-2	TGTGCCAGCAGCGTAGGGGTTGAGGGCTACTATGGCTACACCTTC	CASSVGVEGYYGYTF
TRBV4-2	.	.	15	TRBJ2-7	TGTGCCAGCAGCCAAGAGACGGGGGGCCCCTACGAGCAGTACTTC	CASSQETGGPYEQYF
TRBV28	TRBD1	few	15	TRBJ1-2	TGTGCCAGCAGTTCAGGCGGGACAGGGTTTGACGGCTACACCTTC	CASSSGGTGFDGYTF
TRBV2	TRBD1	.	15	TRBJ1-5	TGTGCCAGCAGTAAAGGACAGGGAGTCCCGACCCCCCAGCATTTT	CASSKGQGVPTPQHF
TRBV6-5	TRBD1	once	15	TRBJ2-5	TGTGCCAGCAGGGTGACAGGGGAAGTGGGGGAGACCCAGTACTTC	CASRVTGEVGETQYF
TRBV7-6	TRBD1	.	17	TRBJ1-1	TGTGCCAGCAGCTTAGATCAGGGGGCACCTTGGAGCACTGAAGCTTTCTTT	CASSLDQGAPWSTEAFF
TRBV6-6	.	.	14	TRBJ2-5	TGTGCCAGCAGTTACTCAGGGGGGGCCGAGACCCAGTACTTC	CASSYSGGAETQYF
TRBV6-1	.	.	15	TRBJ2-4	TGTGCCAGCAGTGAAGCGCCTCGAGTTTCGGACATTCAGTACTTC	CASSEAPRVSDIQYF
TRBV6-5	.	.	12	TRBJ2-3	TGTGCCAGCAGTGCGACTACAGATACGCAGTATTTT	CASSATTDTQYF
TRBV2	TRBD2	few	13	TRBJ2-1	TGTGCCAGTACAGGACTAGCGGGTAATGAGCAGTTCTTC	CASTGLAGNEQFF
TRBV19	.	.	12	TRBJ2-7	TGTGCCAGTAGTATACAGGGTCGCGAGCAGTACTTC	CASSIQGREQYF